Listed here is a single T cell receptor (beta chain). The CDR3 covers 13 residues. Trimming pared 0 bases from V and 3 bases from J, leaving 5 bases between. Per the germline V gene, CDR1 is LNHNV and CDR2 is YYDKDF (reference sequence). TCRdb analysed the RT-PCR reads with MiXCR anew, one entry per CDR3 protein. The sample holds about 90,000 distinct CDR3 sequences, roughly 52% seen once. The sample originates from a study of patients and donors after allogeneic stem cell transplantation. The specimen sequenced was blood, either unsorted or a sorted T cell fraction (not recorded which). The V call is TRBV15, the J call TRBJ1-2; D is unclear. The origin of this receptor is a human donor who was either an allogeneic HSCT recipient or a stem cell or donor lymphocyte infusion donor (not recorded which). It is not recorded whose cells these are; they may come from a transplant donor. CDR3 residues: CATSREGDYGYTF. In DNA form, the CDR3 reads TGTGCCACCAGCAGAGAGGGTGACTATGGCTACACCTTC.